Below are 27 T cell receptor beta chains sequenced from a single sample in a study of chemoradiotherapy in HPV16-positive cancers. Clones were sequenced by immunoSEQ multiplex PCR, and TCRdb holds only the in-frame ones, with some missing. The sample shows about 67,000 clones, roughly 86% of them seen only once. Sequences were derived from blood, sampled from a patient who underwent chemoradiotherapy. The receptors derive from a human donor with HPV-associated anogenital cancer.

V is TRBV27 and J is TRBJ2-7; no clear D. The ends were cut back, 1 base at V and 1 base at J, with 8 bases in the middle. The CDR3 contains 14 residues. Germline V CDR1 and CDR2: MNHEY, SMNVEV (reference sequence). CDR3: CASSLFSQSYEQYF. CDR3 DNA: TGTGCCAGCAGTTTATTTTCCCAATCCTACGAGCAGTACTTC.

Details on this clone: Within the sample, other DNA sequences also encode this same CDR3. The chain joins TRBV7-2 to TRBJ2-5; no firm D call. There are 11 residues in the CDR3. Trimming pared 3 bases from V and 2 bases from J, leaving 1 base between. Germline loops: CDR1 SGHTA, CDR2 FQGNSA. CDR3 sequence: CASSLQETQYF. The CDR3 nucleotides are TGTGCCAGCAGCTTGCAAGAGACCCAGTACTTC.

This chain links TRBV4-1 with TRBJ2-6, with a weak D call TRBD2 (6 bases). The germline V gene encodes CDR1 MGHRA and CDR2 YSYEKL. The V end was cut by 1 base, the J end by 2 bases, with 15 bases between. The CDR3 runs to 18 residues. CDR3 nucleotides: TGCGCCAGCAGCCAAGTCGGAGGGTGGGGTACTGGGGCCAACGTCCTGACTTTC. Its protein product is CASSQVGGWGTGANVLTF.

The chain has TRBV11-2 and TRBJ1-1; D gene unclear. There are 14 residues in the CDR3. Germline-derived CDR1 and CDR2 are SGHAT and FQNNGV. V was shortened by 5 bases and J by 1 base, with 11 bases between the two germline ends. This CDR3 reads CASSRPVKNTEAFF. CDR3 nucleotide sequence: TGTGCCAGCAGCCGGCCCGTGAAGAACACTGAAGCTTTCTTT.

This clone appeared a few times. The CDR3 spells CAIRGTGGQPQHF. DNA for the CDR3: TGTGCCATCAGGGGGACAGGGGGACAGCCCCAGCATTTT. The chain employs TRBV10-3 and TRBJ1-5, with 11 bases fitting TRBD1. The CDR3 extends over 13 amino acids. The J segment lost 7 bases and the V segment lost 6 bases, leaving 2 bases of the junction unmatched. Germline V CDR1 and CDR2: ENHRY, SYGVKD.

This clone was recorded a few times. CDR3 residues: CASSYSVSTNYGYTF. The CDR3 DNA sequence: TGTGCCAGCAGTTACTCAGTATCAACTAACTATGGCTACACCTTC. The chain combines TRBV6-5 with TRBJ1-2, with D unclear. The germline V gene has CDR1 MNHEY and CDR2 SVGAGI. CDR3 size: 15 residues. The V and J ends lost 0 bases and 0 bases respectively, with 8 bases between them.

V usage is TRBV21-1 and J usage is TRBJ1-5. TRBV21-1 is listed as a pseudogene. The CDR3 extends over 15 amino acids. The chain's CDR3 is CASSKEGGLNQPQHF. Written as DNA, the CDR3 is TGTGCCAGCAGCAAAGAAGGAGGTTTGAATCAGCCCCAGCATTTT.

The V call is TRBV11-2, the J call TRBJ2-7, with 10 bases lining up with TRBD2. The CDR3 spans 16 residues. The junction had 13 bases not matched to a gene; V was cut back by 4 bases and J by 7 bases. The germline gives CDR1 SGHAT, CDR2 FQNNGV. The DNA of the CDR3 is TGTGCCAGCAGCTCGTTGTGGACTAGCGGCCCCCGGGAGCAGTACTTC. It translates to CASSSLWTSGPREQYF.

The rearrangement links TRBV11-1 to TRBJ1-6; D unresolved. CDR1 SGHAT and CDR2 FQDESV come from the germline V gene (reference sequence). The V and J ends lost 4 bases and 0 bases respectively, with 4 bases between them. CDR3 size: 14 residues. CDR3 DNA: TGTGCCAGCAGCTCCAGCTCCTATAATTCACCCCTCCACTTT. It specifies CASSSSSYNSPLHF. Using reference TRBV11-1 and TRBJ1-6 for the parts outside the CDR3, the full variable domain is EAEVAQSPRYKITEKSQAVAFWCDPISGHATLYWYRQILGQGPELLVQFQDESVVDDSQLPKDRFSAERLKGVDSTLKIQPAELGDSAMYLCASSSSSYNSPLHFGNGTRLTVT.

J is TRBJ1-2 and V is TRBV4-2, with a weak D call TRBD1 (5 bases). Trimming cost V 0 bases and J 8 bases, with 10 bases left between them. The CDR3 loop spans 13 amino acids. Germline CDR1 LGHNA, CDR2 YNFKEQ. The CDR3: CASSQDRVGGYTF. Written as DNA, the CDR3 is TGTGCCAGCAGCCAAGACAGGGTCGGCGGCTACACCTTC.

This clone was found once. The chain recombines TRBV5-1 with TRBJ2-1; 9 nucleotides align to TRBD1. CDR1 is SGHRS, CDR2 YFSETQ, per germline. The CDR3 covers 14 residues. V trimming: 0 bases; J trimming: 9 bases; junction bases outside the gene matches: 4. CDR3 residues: CASSLGDREVEQFF. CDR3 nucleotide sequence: TGCGCCAGCAGCTTGGGGGACAGGGAGGTTGAGCAGTTCTTC.

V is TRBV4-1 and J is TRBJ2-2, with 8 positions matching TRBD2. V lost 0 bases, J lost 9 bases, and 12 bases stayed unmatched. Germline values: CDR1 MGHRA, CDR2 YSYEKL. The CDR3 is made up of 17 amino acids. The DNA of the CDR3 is TGCGCCAGCAGCCAAGATCTAACGGCGGGGGGTTTCAGGGAGCTGTTTTTT. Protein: CASSQDLTAGGFRELFF.

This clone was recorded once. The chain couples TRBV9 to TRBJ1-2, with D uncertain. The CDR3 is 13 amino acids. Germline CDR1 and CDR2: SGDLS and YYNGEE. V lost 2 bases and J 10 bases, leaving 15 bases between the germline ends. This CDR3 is CASSVTVGQDYTF. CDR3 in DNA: TGTGCCAGCAGCGTCACGGTCGGGCAGGACTACACCTTC.

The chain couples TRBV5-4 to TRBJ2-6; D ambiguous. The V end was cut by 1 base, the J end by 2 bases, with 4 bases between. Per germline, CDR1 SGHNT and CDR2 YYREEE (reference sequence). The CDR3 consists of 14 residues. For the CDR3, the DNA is TGTGCCAGCAGCTTGATGCCTGGGGCCAACGTCCTGACTTTC. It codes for CASSLMPGANVLTF.

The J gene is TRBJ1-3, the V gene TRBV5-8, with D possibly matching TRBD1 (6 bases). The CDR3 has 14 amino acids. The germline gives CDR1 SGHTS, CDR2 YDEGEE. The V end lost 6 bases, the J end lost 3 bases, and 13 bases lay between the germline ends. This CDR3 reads CASTGQNYGNTIYF. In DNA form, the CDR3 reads TGTGCCAGCACCGGACAGAACTATGGAAACACCATATATTTT.

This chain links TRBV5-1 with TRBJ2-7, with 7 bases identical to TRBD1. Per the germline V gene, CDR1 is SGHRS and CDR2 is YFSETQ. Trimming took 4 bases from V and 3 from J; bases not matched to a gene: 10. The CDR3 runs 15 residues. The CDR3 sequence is CASSARDSPFYEQYF. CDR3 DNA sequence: TGCGCCAGCAGCGCTCGGGACAGCCCTTTCTACGAGCAGTACTTC.

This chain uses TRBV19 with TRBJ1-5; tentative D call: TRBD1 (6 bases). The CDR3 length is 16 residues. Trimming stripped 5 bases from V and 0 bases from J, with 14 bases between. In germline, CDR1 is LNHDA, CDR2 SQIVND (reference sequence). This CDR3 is CASSPTGSYSNQPQHF. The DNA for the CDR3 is TGTGCCAGTAGTCCGACAGGAAGCTATAGCAATCAGCCCCAGCATTTT.

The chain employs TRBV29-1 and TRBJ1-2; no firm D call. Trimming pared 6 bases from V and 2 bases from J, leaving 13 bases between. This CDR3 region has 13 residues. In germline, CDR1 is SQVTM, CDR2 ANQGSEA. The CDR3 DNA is TGCAGCGTCGACATCTTTGGGAACTATGGCTACACCTTC. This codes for CSVDIFGNYGYTF.

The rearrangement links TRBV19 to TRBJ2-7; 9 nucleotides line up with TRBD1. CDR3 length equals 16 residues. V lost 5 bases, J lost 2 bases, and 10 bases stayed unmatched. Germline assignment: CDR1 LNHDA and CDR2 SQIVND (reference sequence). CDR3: CASSERLGQGAYEQYF. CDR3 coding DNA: TGTGCCAGTAGTGAGAGATTGGGACAGGGAGCCTACGAGCAGTACTTC.

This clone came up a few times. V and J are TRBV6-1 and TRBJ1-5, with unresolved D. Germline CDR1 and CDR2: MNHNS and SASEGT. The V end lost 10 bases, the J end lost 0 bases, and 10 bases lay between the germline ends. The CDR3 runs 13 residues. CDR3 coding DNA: TGTGCCACCGCCGGCTTTAGCAATCAGCCCCAGCATTTT. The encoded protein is CATAGFSNQPQHF.

Here the CDR3 reads CASSPAMNTEAFF. CDR3 bases: TGTGCCAGCTCACCAGCAATGAACACTGAAGCTTTCTTT. The J gene is TRBJ1-1, the V gene TRBV18; D is uncertain. The length of the CDR3 is 13 residues. The germline V gene encodes CDR1 KGHSH and CDR2 LQKENI. Trimming stripped 2 bases from V and 0 bases from J, with 4 bases between.

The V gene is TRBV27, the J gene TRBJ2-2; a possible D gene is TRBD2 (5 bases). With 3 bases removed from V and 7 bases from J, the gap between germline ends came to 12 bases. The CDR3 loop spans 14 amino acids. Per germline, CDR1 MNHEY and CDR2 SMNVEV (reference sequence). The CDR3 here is CASSFEVRGGELFF. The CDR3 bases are TGTGCCAGCAGTTTTGAGGTCCGGGGCGGGGAGCTGTTTTTT.

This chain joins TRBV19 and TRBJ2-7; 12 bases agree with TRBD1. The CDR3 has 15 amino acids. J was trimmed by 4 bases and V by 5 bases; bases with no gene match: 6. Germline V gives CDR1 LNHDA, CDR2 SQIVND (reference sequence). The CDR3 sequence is CASSSPGQGAYEQYF. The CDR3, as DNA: TGTGCCAGTAGTTCACCGGGACAGGGGGCGTACGAGCAGTACTTC.

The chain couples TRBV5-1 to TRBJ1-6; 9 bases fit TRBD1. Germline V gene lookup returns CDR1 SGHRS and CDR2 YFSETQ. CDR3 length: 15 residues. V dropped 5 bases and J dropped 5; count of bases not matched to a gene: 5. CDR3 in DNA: TGCGCCAGCAGAACCCGGGACAGGGATAATTCACCCCTCCACTTT. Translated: CASRTRDRDNSPLHF.

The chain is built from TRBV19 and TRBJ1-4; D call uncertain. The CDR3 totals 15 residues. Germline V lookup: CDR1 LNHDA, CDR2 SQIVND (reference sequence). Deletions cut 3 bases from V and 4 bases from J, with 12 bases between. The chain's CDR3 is CASSIWQANNEKLFF. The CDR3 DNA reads TGTGCCAGTAGTATTTGGCAGGCTAATAATGAAAAACTGTTTTTT.

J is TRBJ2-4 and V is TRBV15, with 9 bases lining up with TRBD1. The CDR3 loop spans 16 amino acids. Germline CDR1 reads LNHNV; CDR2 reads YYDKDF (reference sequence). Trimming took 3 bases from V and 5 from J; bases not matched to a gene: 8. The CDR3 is CATSRGPGQGENIQYF. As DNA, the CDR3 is TGTGCCACCAGCAGGGGACCGGGACAGGGTGAAAACATTCAGTACTTC.

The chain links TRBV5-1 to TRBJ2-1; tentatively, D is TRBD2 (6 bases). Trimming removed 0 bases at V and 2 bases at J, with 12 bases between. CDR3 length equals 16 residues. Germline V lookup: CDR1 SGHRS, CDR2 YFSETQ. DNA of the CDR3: TGCGCCAGCAGCTTGGGTATTAGCGGTACCTACAATGAGCAGTTCTTC. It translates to CASSLGISGTYNEQFF.